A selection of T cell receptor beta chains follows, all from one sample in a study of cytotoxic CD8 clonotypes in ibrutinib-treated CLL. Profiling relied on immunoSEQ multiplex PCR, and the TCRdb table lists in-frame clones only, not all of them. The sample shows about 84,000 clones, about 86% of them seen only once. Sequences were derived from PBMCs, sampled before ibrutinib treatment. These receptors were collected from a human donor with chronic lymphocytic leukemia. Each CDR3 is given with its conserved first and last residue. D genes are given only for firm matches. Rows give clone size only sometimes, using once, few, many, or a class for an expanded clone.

DNA: TGCGCCAGCAGGCAACATACGGGAGAGTCCTACAATGAGCAGTTCTTC; CDR3: CASRQHTGESYNEQFF; V: TRBV4-1; size: once; J: TRBJ2-1; D: NA
DNA: TGTGCCAGCAGCTTAGAGTCGGCGGGAGGGGAGGAGACCCAGTACTTC; CDR3: CASSLESAGGEETQYF; V: TRBV11-2; size: NA; J: TRBJ2-5; D: TRBD2
DNA: TGTGCCAGCACCTCGGGGGGGACTAACTATGGCTACACCTTC; CDR3: CASTSGGTNYGYTF; V: TRBV2; size: few; J: TRBJ1-2; D: NA
DNA: TGTGCCAGCAGCCGGCATGGGGGATCAAGAGAAAAACTGTTTTTT; CDR3: CASSRHGGSREKLFF; V: TRBV28; size: NA; J: TRBJ1-4; D: NA
DNA: TGTGCCAGCAGTTACTTTAGGACTGTGAACACTGAAGCTTTCTTT; CDR3: CASSYFRTVNTEAFF; V: TRBV6-5; size: NA; J: TRBJ1-1; D: NA
DNA: TGTGCCAGCAGCTTAAGTCCAGGAGCTACAGATACGCAGTATTTT; CDR3: CASSLSPGATDTQYF; V: TRBV7-6; size: NA; J: TRBJ2-3; D: NA
DNA: TGTGCCAGTAGTACATGGACAGGAGATCAGCCCCAGCATTTT; CDR3: CASSTWTGDQPQHF; V: TRBV19; size: NA; J: TRBJ1-5; D: TRBD1
DNA: TGCGCCAGCAGCTCCGGACAGGGTCCCTATGGCTACACCTTC; CDR3: CASSSGQGPYGYTF; V: TRBV5-1; size: NA; J: TRBJ1-2; D: TRBD1
DNA: TGTGCCAGCAGTCCAAGACAGGGGCGAATTCGGCAGCCCCAGCATTTT; CDR3: CASSPRQGRIRQPQHF; V: TRBV28; size: NA; J: TRBJ1-5; D: TRBD1
DNA: TGTGCCAGCAGCGCTACAGGGGAGGCCGACAATGAGCAGTTCTTC; CDR3: CASSATGEADNEQFF; V: TRBV7-6; size: once; J: TRBJ2-1; D: NA
DNA: TGCAGCGCGGGACACCGAGAAGCAGATACGCAGTATTTT; CDR3: CSAGHREADTQYF; V: TRBV29-1; size: NA; J: TRBJ2-3; D: NA
DNA: TGCGCCAGCAGCTTCCGGGACCCGGCCTACAATGAGCAGTTCTTC; CDR3: CASSFRDPAYNEQFF; V: TRBV5-1; size: NA; J: TRBJ2-1; D: NA
DNA: TGCAGCTATCCCTCAGGGGAAGCTAATGGCTACACCTTC; CDR3: CSYPSGEANGYTF; V: TRBV29-1; size: NA; J: TRBJ1-2; D: NA
DNA: TGTGCCAGCAGCCCTCGGCCAAATCAGCCCCAGCATTTT; CDR3: CASSPRPNQPQHF; V: TRBV7-8; size: NA; J: TRBJ1-5; D: NA
DNA: TGTGCCAGCAGCTTGCAGGCCGCCAGATGGACCGGGGAGCTGTTTTTT; CDR3: CASSLQAARWTGELFF; V: TRBV5-6; size: NA; J: TRBJ2-2; D: NA